This record looks at one T cell receptor (beta chain) sequence and its context. The antigen is unknown. A second PCR, run for about 6 to 11 cycles, used a sample-barcoded 5' primer plus a J-beta primer mix. TCRdb analysed the 5' RACE reads with MiXCR anew, one entry per CDR3 protein. Of some 690,000 distinct CDR3 sequences listed, 22% were seen once; the top ten hold roughly 22%. The data were obtained in a study of blood T cells in healthy people across ages. Findings of the study overall: The study found TCR beta diversity correlated strongly with naive T cell percentage.

The sequencing input was blood. This sequence was found in an older man in good health.

This CDR3 is CASSPRVISGTEAFF. CDR3 in DNA: TGTGCCAGCAGCCCCAGGGTGATTTCGGGGACTGAAGCTTTCTTT. This sequence joins TRBV7-2 and TRBJ1-1; weak D call: TRBD1 (5 bases). The CDR3 totals 15 residues. The germline V gene encodes CDR1 SGHTA and CDR2 FQGNSA. Trimming shortened V by 5 bases and J by 5 bases, and 18 bases separated the two germline ends.